The next 18 T cell receptor beta chains were all read from a single sample in a study of shared clonotypes between healthy human individuals. The protocol was immunoSEQ multiplex PCR, while the TCRdb copy is restricted to in-frame clones and leaves out a portion. The sample lists about 590,000 clones, around 95% occurring once. It was CD45RO-negative cells, positively selected for CCR7, that made up naive CD8 cells, with terminally differentiated effector memory CD45RA+ cells excluded. Sequenced material: naive CD8+ T cells sorted from blood. The source is a woman in her 30s in good health.

The CDR3 protein is CASRYRFSYNEQFF. CDR3 bases: TGTGCCAGCAGGTACAGGTTCTCCTACAATGAGCAGTTCTTC. The genes are TRBV28 and TRBJ2-1; D may be TRBD1 (5 bases). This CDR3 spans 14 amino acids. The germline V gene encodes CDR1 MDHEN and CDR2 SYDVKM. V lost 6 bases to trimming and J lost 0 bases, with 9 bases between them. Complete variable domain (other parts from reference TRBV28 and TRBJ2-1): DVKVTQSSRYLVKRTGEKVFLECVQDMDHENMFWYRQDPGLGLRLIYFSYDVKMKEKGDIPEGYSVSREKKERFSLILESASTNQTSMYLCASRYRFSYNEQFFGPGTRLTVL.

This chain links TRBV28 with TRBJ1-5; 8 positions agree with TRBD1. CDR3 size: 14 residues. Germline V gives CDR1 MDHEN, CDR2 SYDVKM. The V gene end was trimmed by 6 bases and the J gene end by 0 bases; junction bases not matched to a gene: 1. CDR3 nucleotides: TGTGCCAGCAGGACAGGGGATAGCAATCAGCCCCAGCATTTT. Translated, it gives CASRTGDSNQPQHF.

The gene calls are TRBV11-2 and TRBJ2-7, with D possibly being TRBD2 (5 bases). V shed 2 bases and J shed 2 bases, with 10 bases lying between them. The CDR3 runs 14 residues. Germline CDR1 and CDR2: SGHAT and FQNNGV. This CDR3 reads CASSLPGNPYEQYF. The CDR3, as DNA: TGTGCCAGCAGCTTACCCGGGAATCCCTACGAGCAGTACTTC. Full variable domain (outside the CDR3, taken from reference TRBV11-2 and TRBJ2-7): EAGVAQSPRYKIIEKRQSVAFWCNPISGHATLYWYQQILGQGPKLLIQFQNNGVVDDSQLPKDRFSAERLKGVDSTLKIQPAKLEDSAVYLCASSLPGNPYEQYFGPGTRLTVT.

The V and J genes are TRBV28 and TRBJ2-1, with 10 nucleotides matching TRBD2. CDR3 size: 16 residues. The germline V gene encodes CDR1 MDHEN and CDR2 SYDVKM. The J segment lost 8 bases and the V segment lost 3 bases, leaving 10 bases of the junction unmatched. This CDR3 is CASSFILLAGEYEQFF. CDR3 in DNA: TGTGCCAGCAGTTTCATTCTTCTAGCGGGAGAATATGAGCAGTTCTTC.

The chain is built from TRBV7-9 and TRBJ2-2, with D unresolved. Germline loops: CDR1 SEHNR, CDR2 FQNEAQ (reference sequence). CDR3 length equals 12 residues. The ends were cut back, 5 bases at V and 5 bases at J, with 6 bases in the middle. The CDR3 protein is CASSEKTGELFF. CDR3 DNA: TGTGCCAGCAGCGAAAAGACCGGGGAGCTGTTTTTT.

The CDR3 DNA follows: TGTGCCAGCAGTCACGTAGCGGGAGGGCCGGTCTACGAGCAGTACTTC. Its protein product is CASSHVAGGPVYEQYF. The chain couples TRBV27 to TRBJ2-7; 11 positions match TRBD2. V lost 5 bases to trimming and J lost 3 bases; unmatched junction nucleotides: 9. The CDR3 loop spans 16 amino acids. Germline V lookup: CDR1 MNHEY, CDR2 SMNVEV (reference sequence).

The chain carries TRBV6-5 and TRBJ2-1; 11 bases line up with TRBD2. The length of the CDR3 is 14 residues. With 3 bases clipped from V and 9 bases from J, the junction kept 4 bases outside the gene matches. CDR1 and CDR2 (germline): MNHEY, SVGAGI. For the CDR3, the DNA is TGTGCCAGCAGTTATAAACTAGCGGGAGTTGAGCAGTTCTTC. Its protein product is CASSYKLAGVEQFF.

The chain has TRBV27 and TRBJ2-7, with D tentatively TRBD1 or TRBD2 (6 bases each). The germline V gene encodes CDR1 MNHEY and CDR2 SMNVEV (reference sequence). This CDR3 is built from 12 residues. Trimming stripped 6 bases from V and 6 bases from J, with 12 bases between. The CDR3 reads CASRFGGGEQYF. The CDR3 DNA follows: TGTGCCAGCAGATTTGGAGGGGGCGAGCAGTACTTC.

DNA of the CDR3: TGTGCCAGCGGGGGACTAGCGGGAAGAAAGCACGAGCAGTACTTC. Its protein product is CASGGLAGRKHEQYF. This rearrangement joins TRBV2 to TRBJ2-7; TRBD2 agrees at 13 bases. The CDR3 consists of 15 residues. Germline CDR1 reads SNHLY; CDR2 reads FYNNEI. The ends lost 8 bases at V and 5 bases at J; junction bases unmatched: 9.

As concerns this clone: Distinct nucleotide sequences in the sample also encode this CDR3. CDR3 sequence (DNA): TGTGCCAGCAGTTTACCCGCCTACGAGCAGTACTTC. It is translated as CASSLPAYEQYF. The rearrangement joins TRBV28 to TRBJ2-7; D is undetermined. V lost 2 bases and J lost 2, with 4 bases in between. The CDR3 length is 12 residues. CDR1 is MDHEN, CDR2 SYDVKM, per germline.

The chain has TRBV15 and TRBJ1-1; D not certain. V lost 1 base and J 0 bases, leaving 9 bases between the germline ends. Germline-derived CDR1 and CDR2 are LNHNV and YYDKDF (reference sequence). The CDR3 covers 15 residues. CDR3 amino acids: CATSRAWGMNTEAFF. The CDR3 DNA reads TGTGCCACCAGCAGAGCCTGGGGAATGAACACTGAAGCTTTCTTT. The variable domain in full, completed from reference TRBV15 and TRBJ1-1, reads DAMVIQNPRYQVTQFGKPVTLSCSQTLNHNVMYWYQQKSSQAPKLLFHYYDKDFNNEADTPDNFQSRRPNTSFCFLDIRSPGLGDTAMYLCATSRAWGMNTEAFFGQGTRLTVV.

The genes are TRBV15 and TRBJ2-5, with a weak D call TRBD1 (6 bases). Trimming shortened V by 2 bases and J by 2 bases, and 6 bases separated the two germline ends. The CDR3 sequence is 13 residues long. Germline lookup yields CDR1 LNHNV and CDR2 YYDKDF (reference sequence). In DNA form, the CDR3 reads TGTGCCACCAGCAGACAGGGGCAAGAGACCCAGTACTTC. Translated, it gives CATSRQGQETQYF.

This chain joins TRBV27 and TRBJ1-1; 10 bases match TRBD1. Germline assignment: CDR1 MNHEY and CDR2 SMNVEV (reference sequence). Trimming removed 6 bases from V and 4 bases from J; junction bases left unmatched: 5. This CDR3 is 14 amino acids long. The DNA of the CDR3 is TGTGCCAGCAGGAGCCGGGACAGGGGCACTGAAGCTTTCTTT. Translation gives CASRSRDRGTEAFF.

This chain uses TRBV28 with TRBJ2-7; 7 bases are shared with TRBD1. This CDR3 region has 16 residues. Germline loops: CDR1 MDHEN, CDR2 SYDVKM. V dropped 1 base and J dropped 0; count of bases not matched to a gene: 6. In nucleotides, the CDR3 is TGTGCCAGCAGTTTATCCCTACGGGACAGCTCCTACGAGCAGTACTTC. Amino acids: CASSLSLRDSSYEQYF.

The rearrangement links TRBV19 to TRBJ2-2; 8 positions match TRBD1. The CDR3 totals 16 residues. Germline CDR1 reads LNHDA; CDR2 reads SQIVND (reference sequence). V lost 4 bases and J lost 2; bases outside the gene matches: 6. In nucleotides, the CDR3 is TGTGCCAGTAGTACCGGACAGGGAGCCAACACCGGGGAGCTGTTTTTT. Translated: CASSTGQGANTGELFF.

The rearrangement uses TRBV7-6 and TRBJ2-3; D gene ambiguous. Germline CDR1 SGHVS, CDR2 FNYEAQ. Trimming shortened V by 1 base and J by 2 bases, and 10 bases separated the two germline ends. The CDR3 extends over 15 amino acids. The DNA for the CDR3 is TGTGCCAGCAGCTTAGTCAATGGAATCACAGATACGCAGTATTTT. It is translated as CASSLVNGITDTQYF.

This chain uses TRBV5-1 with TRBJ1-3; no clear D gene. Trimming took off 0 bases at V and 4 bases at J, with 14 bases between the two ends. Germline CDR1 reads SGHRS; CDR2 reads YFSETQ. The CDR3 totals 16 residues. The CDR3 sequence: CASSLELRGRGNTIYF. The CDR3 DNA follows: TGCGCCAGCAGCTTGGAGCTTCGGGGTAGGGGAAACACCATATATTTT.

This chain joins TRBV10-1 and TRBJ1-1; D is ambiguous. This CDR3 is 15 amino acids long. The germline V gene has CDR1 WNHNN and CDR2 SYGVQD (reference sequence). V was shortened by 0 bases and J by 1 base, with 9 bases between the two germline ends. This CDR3 is CASSESWTENTEAFF. CDR3 in DNA: TGCGCCAGCAGTGAGTCGTGGACGGAGAACACTGAAGCTTTCTTT.